This T cell receptor (beta chain) was sequenced in a study of CD8 T cells in Susac syndrome. With random hexamers, reverse transcription was performed on roughly 0.45 to 1 ug of RNA. Each CDR3 protein is one row after TCRdb ran MiXCR on the immunoSEQ multiplex PCR reads. Of a few hundred thousand distinct CDR3 sequences in the sample, around 92% were seen once. V was pared by 2 bases and J by 7 bases, with 19 bases between. This CDR3 has 16 residues. Per the germline V gene, CDR1 is SGDLS and CDR2 is YYNGEE. The rearrangement uses TRBV9 and TRBJ2-1; D might be TRBD1 (5 bases). The receptor comes from a human donor with multiple sclerosis. Specimen: CD4+ T cells from PBMCs. The CDR3 protein is CASSVTGKYVGNEQFF. The CDR3 nucleotides are TGTGCCAGCAGCGTCACAGGAAAGTATGTGGGTAATGAGCAGTTCTTC.